Presented here are 13 T cell receptor beta chains from one specimen sequenced in a study of cytomegalovirus exposure and HLA in healthy donors. The primer mix had 60 Vbeta and 13 Jbeta primers. Sequencing was performed with immunoSEQ multiplex PCR; in TCRdb, only in-frame clones are kept and a portion is missing. The repertoire has under 200,000 clones, roughly 80% of them found once; the top ten carry around 2.2%. What was sequenced was PBMCs. These receptors all come from a man aged 45-60 years in good health and CMV-seropositive.

This clone was counted between two and nine times. The chain is built from TRBV4-3 and TRBJ2-7; possible D gene TRBD1, 6 bases. The CDR3 spans 15 residues. CDR1 is LGHNA, CDR2 YSLEER, per germline. V was trimmed by 4 bases and J by 2 bases, leaving 15 bases between them. As DNA, the CDR3 is TGCGCCAGCAGCCCAAACCGGGACAACACCTACGAGCAGTACTTC. It encodes CASSPNRDNTYEQYF.

In its sample, this clone was seen a few times. The rearrangement uses TRBV18 and TRBJ1-3; 7 bases are a match to TRBD1. J lost 0 bases, V lost 0 bases, and 5 bases had no gene match. From germline, CDR1 is KGHSH and CDR2 LQKENI. The CDR3 runs to 17 residues. CDR3 amino acids: CASSPPGQKVSGNTIYF. Here the CDR3 DNA reads TGTGCCAGCTCACCACCGGGACAGAAGGTCTCTGGAAACACCATATATTTT.

This clone has only a few counts. The chain is built from TRBV11-1 and TRBJ1-6; 8 bases are shared with TRBD1. The J segment lost 10 bases and the V segment lost 5 bases, leaving 10 bases of the junction unmatched. Per germline, CDR1 SGHAT and CDR2 FQDESV (reference sequence). This CDR3 has 15 residues. The CDR3 DNA follows: TGTGCCAGCAGCCCGTTAACAGGGGGTGGATCACCCCTCCACTTT. Translation gives CASSPLTGGGSPLHF.

The chain uses TRBV7-8 and TRBJ2-5; the match to TRBD2 covers 10 bases. Germline V CDR1 and CDR2: SGHVS, FQNEAQ. The CDR3 contains 15 residues. The trim removed 1 base at V and 5 bases at J, leaving 4 bases unmatched. The CDR3, as DNA: TGTGCCAGCAGCTTAGTACTAGCGGGGTGGGAGACCCAGTACTTC. It specifies CASSLVLAGWETQYF.

By share, this clone counts as medium-sized. The chain is built from TRBV6-5 and TRBJ1-1; the match to TRBD1 covers 10 bases. This CDR3 is built from 15 residues. Germline assignment: CDR1 MNHEY and CDR2 SVGAGI. V lost 5 bases and J lost 2; bases outside the gene matches: 5. CDR3 sequence: CASSKRDRGNTEAFF. CDR3 DNA sequence: TGTGCCAGCAGTAAGCGGGACAGGGGAAACACTGAAGCTTTCTTT.

The chain links TRBV5-1 to TRBJ2-2; tentatively, D is TRBD1 (6 bases). Per germline, CDR1 SGHRS and CDR2 YFSETQ. The V gene lost 7 bases and the J gene lost 1 base, with 8 bases spanning the gap. This CDR3 is 13 amino acids long. The CDR3 loop reads CASGGGNTGELFF. CDR3 nucleotide sequence: TGCGCCAGCGGGGGCGGGAACACCGGGGAGCTGTTTTTT.

This clone occurred many times. Other DNA variants within this sample encode the same CDR3. The chain carries TRBV4-3 and TRBJ1-1; 7 bases are shared with TRBD1. CDR1 and CDR2 from the germline V gene are LGHNA and YSLEER. V trimming: 0 bases; J trimming: 2 bases; junction bases outside the gene matches: 3. The CDR3 loop spans 15 amino acids. The CDR3 DNA reads as TGCGCCAGCAGCCAAGAGACAGGGATAAACACTGAAGCTTTCTTT. Residues: CASSQETGINTEAFF.

The chain joins TRBV6-5 to TRBJ2-5; 7 nucleotides agree with TRBD2. Germline CDR1 reads MNHEY; CDR2 reads SVGAGI. The CDR3 extends over 16 amino acids. The V gene end was trimmed by 2 bases and the J gene end by 0 bases; junction bases not matched to a gene: 6. The CDR3 sequence: CASSYKAGGYQETQYF. In DNA form, the CDR3 reads TGTGCCAGCAGTTACAAAGCCGGGGGGTACCAAGAGACCCAGTACTTC.

This clone was counted a few times. The rearrangement links TRBV7-2 to TRBJ2-7, with D tentatively TRBD2 (6 bases). Looked up from germline, CDR1 is SGHTA and CDR2 is FQGNSA. The CDR3 runs to 15 residues. V lost 0 bases to trimming and J lost 2 bases, with 11 bases between them. The CDR3 nucleotides are TGTGCCAGCAGCTTAGCGCCTAGCGTTACCTACGAGCAGTACTTC. Its translation is CASSLAPSVTYEQYF. The variable domain in full, with the rest retrieved from reference TRBV7-2 and TRBJ2-7, is GAGVSQSPSNKVTEKGKDVELRCDPISGHTALYWYRQSLGQGLEFLIYFQGNSAPDKSGLPSDRFSAERTGGSVSTLTIQRTQQEDSAVYLCASSLAPSVTYEQYFGPGTRLTVT.

The V gene is TRBV11-2, the J gene TRBJ2-7; 9 bases match TRBD2. J lost 4 bases, V lost 5 bases, and 12 bases had no gene match. The germline V gene encodes CDR1 SGHAT and CDR2 FQNNGV. The CDR3 spans 16 residues. CDR3 amino acids: CASSLEGSGGQYEQYF. CDR3 sequence (DNA): TGTGCCAGCAGCCTGGAGGGTAGCGGGGGTCAGTACGAGCAGTACTTC.

The chain is built from TRBV6-5 and TRBJ1-1; weak D call: TRBD1 (6 bases). This CDR3 comprises 14 residues. Germline V gene lookup returns CDR1 MNHEY and CDR2 SVGAGI. Deletions cut 6 bases from V and 5 bases from J, with 16 bases between. The chain's CDR3 is CASSANRVGTEAFF. The CDR3 region has the DNA TGTGCCAGCAGCGCGAACAGGGTCGGGACTGAAGCTTTCTTT.

The J gene is TRBJ1-2, the V gene TRBV28; D is possibly TRBD1 (5 bases). V was trimmed by 7 bases and J by 7 bases, leaving 13 bases between them. Germline V gives CDR1 MDHEN, CDR2 SYDVKM. CDR3 length: 12 amino acids. The DNA of the CDR3 is TGTGCCAGCACCCCGTCAGGGTTTGGCTACACCTTC. Its protein is CASTPSGFGYTF.

The rearrangement links TRBV29-1 to TRBJ2-6, with TRBD1 matching 7 bases. CDR3 length: 16 residues. Trimming cost V 6 bases and J 1 base; bases outside gene matches: 9. Germline assignment: CDR1 SQVTM and CDR2 ANQGSEA. The CDR3 DNA follows: TGCAGCGTAGGTAGGGACAGAAGATCTGGGGCCAACGTCCTGACTTTC. It encodes CSVGRDRRSGANVLTF.